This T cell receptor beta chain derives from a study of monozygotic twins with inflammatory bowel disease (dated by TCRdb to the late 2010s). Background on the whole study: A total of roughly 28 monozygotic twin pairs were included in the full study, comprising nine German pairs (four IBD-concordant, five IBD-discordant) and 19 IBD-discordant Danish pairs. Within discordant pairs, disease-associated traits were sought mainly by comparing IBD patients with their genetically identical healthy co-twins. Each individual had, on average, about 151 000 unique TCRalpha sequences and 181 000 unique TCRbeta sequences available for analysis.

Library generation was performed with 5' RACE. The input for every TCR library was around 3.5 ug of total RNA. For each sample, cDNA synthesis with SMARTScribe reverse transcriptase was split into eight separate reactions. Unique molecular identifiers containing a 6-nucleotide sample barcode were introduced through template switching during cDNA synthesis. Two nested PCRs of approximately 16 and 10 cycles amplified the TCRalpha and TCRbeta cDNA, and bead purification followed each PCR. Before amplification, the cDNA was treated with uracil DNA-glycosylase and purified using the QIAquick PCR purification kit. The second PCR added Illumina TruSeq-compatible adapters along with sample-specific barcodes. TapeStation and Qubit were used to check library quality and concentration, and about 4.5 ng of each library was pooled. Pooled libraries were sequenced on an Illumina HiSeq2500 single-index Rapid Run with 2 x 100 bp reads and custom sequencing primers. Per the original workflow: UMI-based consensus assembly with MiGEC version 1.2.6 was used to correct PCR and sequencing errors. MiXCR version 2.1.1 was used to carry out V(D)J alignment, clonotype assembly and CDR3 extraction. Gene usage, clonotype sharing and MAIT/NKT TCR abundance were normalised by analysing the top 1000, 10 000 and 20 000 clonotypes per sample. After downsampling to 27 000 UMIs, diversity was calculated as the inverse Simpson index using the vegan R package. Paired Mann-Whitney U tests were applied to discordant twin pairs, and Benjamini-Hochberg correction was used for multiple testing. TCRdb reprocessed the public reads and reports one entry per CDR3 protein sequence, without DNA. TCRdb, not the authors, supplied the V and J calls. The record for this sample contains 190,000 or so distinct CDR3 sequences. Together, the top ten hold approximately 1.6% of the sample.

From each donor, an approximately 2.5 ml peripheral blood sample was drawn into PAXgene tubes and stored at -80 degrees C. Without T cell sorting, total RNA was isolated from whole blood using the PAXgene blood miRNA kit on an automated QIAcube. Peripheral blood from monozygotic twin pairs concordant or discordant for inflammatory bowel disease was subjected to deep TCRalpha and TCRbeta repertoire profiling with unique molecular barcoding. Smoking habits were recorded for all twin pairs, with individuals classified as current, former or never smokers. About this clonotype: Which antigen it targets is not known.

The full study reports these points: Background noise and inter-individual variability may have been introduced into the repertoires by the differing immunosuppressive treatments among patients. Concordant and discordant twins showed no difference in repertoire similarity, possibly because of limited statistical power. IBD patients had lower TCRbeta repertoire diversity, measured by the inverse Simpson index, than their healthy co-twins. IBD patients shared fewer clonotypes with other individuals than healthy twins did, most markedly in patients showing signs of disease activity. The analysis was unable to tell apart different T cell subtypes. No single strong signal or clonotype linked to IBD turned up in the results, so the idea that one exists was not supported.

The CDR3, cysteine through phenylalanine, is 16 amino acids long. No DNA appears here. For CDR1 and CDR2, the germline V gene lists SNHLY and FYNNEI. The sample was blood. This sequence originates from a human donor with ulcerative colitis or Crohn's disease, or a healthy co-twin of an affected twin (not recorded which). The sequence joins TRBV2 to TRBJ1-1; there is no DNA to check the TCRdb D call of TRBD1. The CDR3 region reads CASTQEAPNLNTEAFF.